This T cell receptor beta chain was captured in a study of T-cell reconstitution after alpha-beta-depleted transplantation in children. Germline V lookup: CDR1 SGHAT, CDR2 FQNNGV. CDR3 size: 18 residues. With 3 bases clipped from V and 5 bases from J, the junction kept 14 bases outside the gene matches. The study's findings and limits: Several hundred expanded graft clones reportedly gave rise to the alpha-beta T cells present about two months after transplant. Surviving recipient cells, namely T cells and thymic progenitors, were the source of high day-60 TCRbeta diversity in some patients.

TCRbeta library preparation incorporated unique molecular identifiers. From the PCR reads, TCRdb called clonotypes with MiXCR, one entry per CDR3 protein. The data contain 450,000 to 550,000 distinct CDR3 sequences, roughly 10% of them singletons. This clonotype was found a few times. Its antigen is not identified. This receptor was taken from a female patient between 2 and 15 years old who had a stem cell transplant for aplastic anemia, so the T cells may come from the graft donor. The sample in question was PBMCs, mostly from graft donor cells, obtained 180 days after TCRalphabeta/CD19-depleted stem cell transplant. The V and J genes are TRBV11-2 and TRBJ2-1, with TRBD2 identical over 9 bases. Here the CDR3 reads CASSFLGRSGGNHNEQFF. The DNA of the CDR3 is TGTGCCAGCAGCTTCCTAGGGCGTAGCGGGGGCAACCACAATGAGCAGTTCTTC.